A selection of T cell receptor beta chains follows, all from one sample in a study of post-analysis software for immune sequencing data. A single record per CDR3 protein comes from TCRdb applying MiXCR to the PCR reads. The sample yields approximately 160,000 distinct CDR3 sequences, approximately 28% seen once. Material for sequencing was blood. All receptors come from a girl aged 5-17 years with multiple sclerosis. CDR3s include the opening cysteine and the closing phenylalanine or tryptophan. D genes are given only for firm matches. Only some rows state a clone size, as once, few, many or a class for expanded clones.

v_call	clone_size	d_call	j_call	cdr3_aa	cdr3_nt
TRBV6-4	few	TRBD1	TRBJ2-1	CASSVDQGVGNEQFF	TGTGCCAGCAGTGTAGATCAGGGGGTCGGGAATGAGCAGTTCTTC
TRBV12-3/TRBV12-4	many	NA	TRBJ2-1	CASTPPVRVPTTEQFF	TGTGCCAGCACTCCACCCGTCCGGGTGCCCACAACTGAGCAGTTCTTC
TRBV12-3/TRBV12-4	many	TRBD2	TRBJ2-5	CASSLTAGGPKTQYF	TGTGCCAGCAGTTTAACGGCGGGAGGGCCCAAGACCCAGTACTTC
TRBV6-5	few	NA	TRBJ1-1	CASRLMTASNPVTEAFF	TGTGCCAGCAGGTTAATGACAGCAAGTAATCCGGTAACTGAAGCTTTCTTT
TRBV7-2	many	TRBD1	TRBJ2-1	CASSPGTVANGRQFF	TGTGCCAGCAGCCCTGGGACAGTCGCCAATGGTCGGCAGTTCTTC
TRBV7-3	many	NA	TRBJ1-2	CASSLSADYGYTF	TGTGCCAGCAGCTTGTCGGCTGACTATGGCTACACCTTC
TRBV29-1	NA	NA	TRBJ2-4	CSVTDPKAKNIQYF	TGCAGCGTGACAGATCCCAAAGCCAAAAACATTCAGTACTTC
TRBV5-1	few	TRBD2	TRBJ2-7	CASSLSTGTSTYEQYF	TGCGCCAGCAGCTTGTCCACCGGGACTAGCACCTACGAGCAGTACTTC
TRBV9	many	NA	TRBJ1-6	CASSVSYNSPLHF	TGTGCCAGCAGCGTATCTTATAATTCACCCCTCCACTTT
TRBV7-9	few	TRBD1	TRBJ2-7	CASTPGQGYEQYF	TGTGCCAGCACACCGGGACAGGGCTACGAGCAGTACTTC